These T cell receptor beta chains were read from a single sample in a study of PD-L1 blockade in urothelial cancer. Measured with immunoSEQ multiplex PCR; TCRdb has only the in-frame clones, and not every one. The sample holds tens of thousands of clones, roughly 79% seen once. This material consisted of PBMCs, taken around atezolizumab (anti-PD-L1) treatment. These receptor sequences come from a man in his 70s with urothelial cancer. Both conserved end residues are part of each CDR3. The D gene is left open where the match is weak. Part of the rows lack a size; the others show once, few, many or a class for expanded clones.

length	V	D	size	J	CDR3	DNA
14	TRBV2	TRBD1	.	TRBJ1-5	CASSSTGGPQPQHF	TGTGCCAGCAGTTCGACAGGGGGTCCTCAGCCCCAGCATTTT
15	TRBV15	TRBD1	.	TRBJ2-5	CATSREQGAGKTQYF	TGTGCCACCAGCAGAGAACAGGGGGCGGGAAAGACCCAGTACTTC
15	TRBV4-3	.	many	TRBJ1-5	CASSRSRENNQPQHF	TGCGCCAGCAGCCGATCTCGGGAGAACAATCAGCCCCAGCATTTT
11	TRBV10-3	.	once	TRBJ1-1	CAISQGRGAFF	TGTGCCATCAGTCAGGGGAGAGGAGCTTTCTTT
17	TRBV4-1	.	.	TRBJ1-2	CASSQDPGFGTPNGYTF	TGCGCCAGCAGCCAAGATCCGGGTTTCGGCACCCCTAATGGCTACACCTTC
15	TRBV14	.	.	TRBJ2-7	CASSQLSTGAYEQYF	TGTGCCAGCAGCCAATTGTCGACAGGCGCCTACGAGCAGTACTTC
13	TRBV6-5	.	once	TRBJ2-5	CASKVSGQETQYF	TGTGCCAGCAAAGTATCCGGTCAAGAGACCCAGTACTTC
15	TRBV29-1	TRBD2	.	TRBJ2-3	CSAIALAGTQDTQYF	TGCAGCGCTATAGCACTAGCGGGAACCCAAGATACGCAGTATTTT
16	TRBV5-1	TRBD1	.	TRBJ2-7	CASSAPPPGQAHEQYF	TGCGCCAGCAGCGCCCCTCCCCCCGGACAGGCCCACGAGCAGTACTTC
15	TRBV15	TRBD2	.	TRBJ2-1	CATSTFAGAYNEQFF	TGTGCCACCAGCACCTTTGCGGGGGCCTACAATGAGCAGTTCTTC
13	TRBV18	.	.	TRBJ2-7	CASSPKSPYEQYF	TGTGCCAGCTCACCTAAAAGCCCCTACGAGCAGTACTTC
13	TRBV2	TRBD2	few	TRBJ2-5	CASKRGEQETQYF	TGTGCCAGCAAGCGGGGGGAGCAAGAGACCCAGTACTTC
14	TRBV27	.	medium-sized	TRBJ2-3	CASSPQGSWDTQYF	TGTGCCAGTTCCCCGCAGGGGTCTTGGGATACGCAGTATTTT
16	TRBV14	TRBD1	once	TRBJ1-4	CASSVSLDRDDEKLFF	TGTGCCAGCAGCGTAAGCCTTGACAGGGACGATGAAAAACTGTTTTTT
17	TRBV4-2	.	.	TRBJ1-3	CASSQVGGKTSGNTIYF	TGTGCCAGCAGCCAGGTGGGCGGGAAAACCTCTGGAAACACCATATATTTT
14	TRBV19	.	.	TRBJ1-1	CASSIGRDSTEAFF	TGTGCCAGTAGTATAGGGAGGGATTCAACTGAAGCTTTCTTT
15	TRBV15	.	.	TRBJ2-5	CATSRDLVGEETQYF	TGTGCCACCAGCAGAGATCTGGTAGGGGAAGAGACCCAGTACTTC
13	TRBV13	.	.	TRBJ1-1	CASSFDLNTEAFF	TGTGCCAGCAGCTTTGACTTGAACACTGAAGCTTTCTTT
15	TRBV5-4	TRBD1	.	TRBJ2-7	CASSLRDSSLYEQYF	TGTGCCAGCAGCCTCCGGGACAGCTCACTCTACGAGCAGTACTTC
16	TRBV10-3	TRBD2	few	TRBJ2-7	CAISETERGGVYEQYF	TGTGCCATCAGTGAGACCGAGCGGGGGGGCGTCTACGAGCAGTACTTC
14	TRBV7-8	.	.	TRBJ1-2	CASSLADPEGGYTF	TGTGCCAGCAGCTTAGCGGACCCCGAGGGTGGCTACACCTTC
14	TRBV6-5	.	.	TRBJ2-7	CASSPGVLRYEQYF	TGTGCCAGCAGCCCAGGGGTTTTGAGGTACGAGCAGTACTTC
14	TRBV5-1	TRBD1	.	TRBJ1-1	CASSPGGAETEAFF	TGCGCCAGCAGCCCAGGGGGCGCCGAGACTGAAGCTTTCTTT